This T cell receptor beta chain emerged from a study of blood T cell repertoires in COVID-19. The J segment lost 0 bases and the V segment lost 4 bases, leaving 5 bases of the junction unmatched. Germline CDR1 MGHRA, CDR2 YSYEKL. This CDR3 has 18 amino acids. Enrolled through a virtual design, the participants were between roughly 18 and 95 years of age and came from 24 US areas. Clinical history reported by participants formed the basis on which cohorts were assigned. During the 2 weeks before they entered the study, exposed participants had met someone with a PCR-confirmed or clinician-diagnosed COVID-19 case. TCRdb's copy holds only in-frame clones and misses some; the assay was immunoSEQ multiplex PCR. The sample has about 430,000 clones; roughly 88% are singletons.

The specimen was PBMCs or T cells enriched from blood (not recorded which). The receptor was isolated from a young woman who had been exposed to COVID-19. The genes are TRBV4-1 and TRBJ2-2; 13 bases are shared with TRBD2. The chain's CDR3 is CASSPQLAGGTNTGELFF. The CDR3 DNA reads TGCGCCAGCAGCCCACAACTAGCGGGGGGGACGAACACCGGGGAGCTGTTTTTT.